This T cell receptor (beta chain) was documented in a study of blood T cell repertoires in COVID-19 (dated by TCRdb to 2020 to 2022). The study in broad terms: ImmuneRACE Cohort 3 recovered participants were defined by two consecutive negative NP/OP PCR tests, healthcare professional clearance, or symptom resolution. A freely available public database, intended as a resource for researchers studying the immune response to SARS-CoV-2, is where the repertoires were released. The dataset comprised deeply sampled blood TCRbeta repertoires from subjects exposed to, actively infected with, or recovered from COVID-19. The collaborator samples originated in the United States, Italy and Spain and spanned the acute and convalescent phases of COVID-19. Where available, HLA class I and class II types were obtained from metadata supplied by the sample provider rather than from assay-based typing. Samples were obtained from the ongoing ImmuneRACE study (first 160 participants) and from over 1,000 subjects provided by 6 global collaborators. Sample metadata almost always included a de-identified subject ID, COVID-19 status, age in years and sex. The material from the prospective study consisted of cDNA or gDNA derived from T cells, B-cell-depleted T cells, or PBMCs.

Participants in the prospective study were enrolled through a virtual design, were aged about 18 to 100 years, and lived in about 25 United States geographic areas. Cohort assignment in the prospective study relied on participant-reported clinical history from a screening survey and a study questionnaire. Mobile phlebotomists in the prospective study collected whole blood, serum and a nasopharyngeal or oropharyngeal swab from every participant. Additional blood draws and questionnaires over an approximately two-month period could optionally be provided by prospective study participants. Before DNA extraction, blood samples from the prospective study were shipped at room temperature or frozen. TCRbeta CDR3 regions were amplified from genomic DNA using the immunoSEQ Assay, a bias-controlled multiplex PCR. Concerning the study's data processing: The number of nucleated cells in each sample was estimated from the amplification of reference gene primers within the assay. Sequence reads were collapsed and filtered to measure the absolute abundance of every unique TCRbeta CDR3 rearrangement. For each sample, productive Simpson clonality was calculated as the square root of Simpson's diversity index across productive rearrangements. TCRdb mirrors the immuneACCESS table, restricted to in-frame sequences. Some clones are absent from its copies; in checked studies, under half trace to an unresolved V gene, and the reason for the others is unknown. V and J calls and clone size come straight from that table; D and trimming were deduced from the DNA. This sample gives hundreds of thousands of clones in total; 88% of them show up just once. Around 2% of the sample rests with the top ten.

Results and caveats for the whole study, not just this receptor: How much clinical and demographic metadata was included differed by source and by participant, and the metadata was provided uncurated.

Worth noting for this clone: The antigen it binds to is not known. Base qualities are not recorded, but no much larger clone differs from it by a single base.

Sample: PBMCs or T cells enriched from blood (not recorded which). The sequence was obtained from a woman between 55 and 75 years old in a cohort exposed to, infected with or recovered from COVID-19 (not recorded which).

CDR3 sequence: CASSARTGGADTQYF. The bases are TGTGCCAGCAGCGCCCGGACAGGGGGCGCAGATACGCAGTATTTT. The rearranged chain carries TRBV5-4 and TRBJ2-3; TRBD1 fits 11 bases in the junction. Germline trimming: 4 bases from V, 4 bases from J; junction bases outside gene matches: 5. CDR3 length: 15 amino acids, cysteine to phenylalanine. Just CDR3 DNA is preserved here, 45 bases in frame from base 1. The germline V gene (reference sequence) sets CDR1 to SGHNT and CDR2 to YYREEE.